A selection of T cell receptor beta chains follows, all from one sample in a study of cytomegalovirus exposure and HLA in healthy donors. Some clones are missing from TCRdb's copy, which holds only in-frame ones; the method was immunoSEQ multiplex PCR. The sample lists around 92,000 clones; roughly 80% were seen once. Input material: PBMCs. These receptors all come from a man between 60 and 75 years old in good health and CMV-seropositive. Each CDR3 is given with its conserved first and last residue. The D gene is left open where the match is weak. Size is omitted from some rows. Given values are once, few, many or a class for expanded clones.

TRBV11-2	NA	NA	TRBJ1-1	CASSLVREGGGSAEAFF	TGTGCCAGCAGCTTAGTGCGAGAGGGGGGAGGGAGCGCTGAAGCTTTCTTT
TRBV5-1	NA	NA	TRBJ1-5	CASSAGALESQPQHF	TGCGCCAGCAGCGCCGGCGCATTGGAGAGCCAGCCCCAGCATTTT
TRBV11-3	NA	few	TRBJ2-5	CASSRQDKETQYF	TGTGCCAGCAGCCGACAGGATAAAGAGACCCAGTACTTC
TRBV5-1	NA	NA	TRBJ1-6	CASSLLEGSPLHF	TGCGCCAGCAGCTTGCTTGAGGGCTCACCCCTCCACTTT
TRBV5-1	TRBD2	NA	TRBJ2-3	CASSLAQRGGRGTDTQYF	TGCGCCAGCAGCTTGGCCCAGCGGGGGGGCCGGGGCACAGATACGCAGTATTTT
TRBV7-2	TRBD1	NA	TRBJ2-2	CASSATGAANTGELFF	TGTGCCAGCAGCGCCACAGGGGCCGCGAACACCGGGGAGCTGTTTTTT
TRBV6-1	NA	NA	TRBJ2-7	CASSPIGAYEQYF	TGTGCCAGCAGTCCAATAGGGGCCTACGAGCAGTACTTC
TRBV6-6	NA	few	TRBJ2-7	CASLDSLGEQYF	TGTGCCAGCCTGGACAGCTTGGGGGAGCAGTACTTC
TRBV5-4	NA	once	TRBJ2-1	CASSLNSFPTNEQFF	TGTGCCAGCAGCTTGAATAGTTTTCCTACCAATGAGCAGTTCTTC
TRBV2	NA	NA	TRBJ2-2	CASSSYTGELFF	TGTGCCAGCAGTTCATACACCGGGGAGCTGTTTTTT
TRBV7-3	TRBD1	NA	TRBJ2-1	CASSLKDRGGLYNEQFF	TGTGCCAGCAGCTTAAAGGACAGGGGGGGTTTGTACAATGAGCAGTTCTTC
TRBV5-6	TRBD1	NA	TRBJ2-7	CASTQLRDRGLSEQYF	TGTGCCAGCACCCAGCTGCGGGACAGGGGTTTATCCGAGCAGTACTTC
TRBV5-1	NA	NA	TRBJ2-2	CASSLESPSGNTGELFF	TGCGCCAGCAGCTTGGAATCGCCTTCCGGGAACACCGGGGAGCTGTTTTTT
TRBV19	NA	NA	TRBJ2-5	CASSPNLQETQYF	TGTGCCAGTAGCCCCAACCTACAAGAGACCCAGTACTTC
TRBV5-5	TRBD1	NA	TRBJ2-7	CASSLETGDYEQYF	TGTGCCAGCAGCTTGGAGACAGGGGACTACGAGCAGTACTTC
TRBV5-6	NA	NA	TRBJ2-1	CASSLGPGWNEQFF	TGTGCCAGCAGCTTGGGCCCAGGGTGGAATGAGCAGTTCTTC
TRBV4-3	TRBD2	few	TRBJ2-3	CASSQGSGGVKDTQYF	TGCGCCAGCAGCCAAGGCAGCGGGGGGGTGAAAGATACGCAGTATTTT
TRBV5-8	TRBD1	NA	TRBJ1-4	CASSLGQGSRGEKLFF	TGTGCCAGCAGCTTGGGACAGGGGTCACGGGGTGAAAAACTGTTTTTT
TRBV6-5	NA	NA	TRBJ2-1	CASSSGVNEQFF	TGTGCCAGCAGCTCAGGGGTCAATGAGCAGTTCTTC
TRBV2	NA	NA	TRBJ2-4	CASSWYRDPNIQYF	TGTGCCAGCAGTTGGTACAGGGACCCAAACATTCAGTACTTC
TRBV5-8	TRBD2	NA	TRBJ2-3	CASSLGIVGGGPTDTQYF	TGTGCCAGCAGCTTGGGGATAGTTGGCGGGGGACCCACAGATACGCAGTATTTT
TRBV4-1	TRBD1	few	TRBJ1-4	CASSQANRGRGEKLFF	TGCGCCAGCAGCCAGGCAAACAGGGGGCGAGGCGAAAAACTGTTTTTT
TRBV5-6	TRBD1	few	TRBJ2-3	CASSPDRGLSTDTQYF	TGTGCCAGCAGCCCGGACAGGGGACTAAGCACAGATACGCAGTATTTT
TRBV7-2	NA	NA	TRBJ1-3	CASSPTRVHSGNTIYF	TGTGCCAGCAGCCCAACGAGGGTACACTCTGGAAACACCATATATTTT
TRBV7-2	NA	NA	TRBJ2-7	CASSPGGQKQYF	TGTGCCAGCAGCCCCGGGGGGCAAAAGCAGTACTTC
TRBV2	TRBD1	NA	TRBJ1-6	CASSTWDRGTSPLHF	TGTGCCAGCAGTACCTGGGACAGGGGGACGTCACCCCTCCACTTT
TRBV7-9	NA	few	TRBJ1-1	CASSPTLNTEAFF	TGTGCCAGCAGCCCGACATTGAACACTGAAGCTTTCTTT
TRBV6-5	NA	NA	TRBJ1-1	CASRTDRNTEAFF	TGTGCCAGCAGGACCGACAGGAACACTGAAGCTTTCTTT